The T cell receptor (beta chain) under discussion was sequenced for a study of CD8 T cells in Susac syndrome (dated by TCRdb to 2018 to 2020). At the level of the whole study: Among the Susac syndrome patients who were sequenced, clinically active disease was present in about 6 and clinical remission was observed in about eight. Susac syndrome patients were therapy-naive, on corticosteroids (some also receiving IVIg), or on IVIg alone at blood withdrawal. Whether CD8+ T cell activation and differentiation in Susac syndrome was antigen driven was tested using repertoire sequencing. CD8+ T cell repertoire clonality was compared between about 12 healthy donors, about 14 Susac syndrome patients and approximately 15 multiple sclerosis patients. Overall study outcomes, separate from this receptor: In the total CD8+ and CD8+ TEMRA repertoires, about 16 and five Susac-specific public clones, respectively, were identified. The study acknowledged that relatively few individuals were included in the TCR sequencing and HLA analysis. Clonal expansion was observed in Susac syndrome CD8+ repertoires, with the highest expansion in CD8+ TEMRA cells and greater expansion in clinically active than in remitting patients.

CDR1 is given as GTSNPN and CDR2 as SVGIG, both from the germline V gene (reference sequence). V lost 0 bases and J lost 6 bases; the stretch between them is 17 bases long. From the cysteine through the phenylalanine, the CDR3 covers 16 amino acids. CDR3 DNA only is kept here, 48 bases in frame from base 1. About this clonotype itself: Its antigen target is currently unknown. Within one base of it there is no much larger clone, and no base qualities were kept.

RNA was extracted using the RNeasy kit, and about 0.5 to 1 ug of the RNA was reverse transcribed with random hexamers. The immunoSEQ multiplex PCR assay, which covers 54 Vbeta and 13 Jbeta segments, was used to amplify TCR beta CDR3 regions. Bias from PCR amplification was corrected by using a synthetic template baseline for primer optimization and for computational correction. On the authors' methods: Reads were annotated to V, D and J genes according to IMGT and were analyzed with immunoSEQ Analyzer, with only productive sequences retained. To calculate clonality, Shannon entropy was normalized by log2 of the number of productive unique sequences and then subtracted from one. For each patient and control, public and private clones were evaluated among the 100 most prevalent clones. Clones were defined as Susac-specific when absent from the healthy and MS cohorts, from approximately 970 published viral clones and from other ImmuneACCESS disease sequences. Starting from the raw public reads, TCRdb applied fastp trimming at Q25, assembled clones with MiXCR and retained in-frame beta chains. Merged by CDR3 protein, the rows form single entries marked with the most common genes and DNA. The V and J calls, along with clone size, are taken from TCRdb and not from the paper's own processing. This sample gives roughly 190,000 distinct CDR3 sequences in total; more than 85% of them show up just once. The ten largest clones add up to around 0.16% of the sample.

Peripheral blood CD8+ and CD4+ T cells from healthy donors, Susac syndrome patients and multiple sclerosis patients were profiled using high-throughput TCR beta sequencing. The Susac syndrome patients fulfilled recently defined diagnostic criteria for definite or probable disease. Bulk CD8+ and CD4+ T cells were purified by magnetic negative isolation, while CD8+ TEMRA cells were enriched using FACS. Blood was collected in EDTA tubes and processed within 24 hours, with PBMCs isolated through density gradient centrifugation. PBMCs destined for TCR sequencing were cryopreserved in liquid nitrogen and later thawed in a 37 °C water bath. A purity of at least 90% was achieved for sorted or isolated CD4+, CD8+ and CD8+ TEMRA cells.

Sample: CD8+ T cells from PBMCs. The sequence came from a human donor with Susac syndrome. In this chain, TRBV30 is recombined with TRBJ2-2; no D gene call is confident. The CDR3 corresponds to CAWSVHTALSAGELFF. The DNA sequence reads TGTGCCTGGAGTGTACACACGGCCCTCAGCGCCGGGGAGCTGTTTTTT.